Shown below are 32 T cell receptor beta chains from a single sample sequenced in a study of cytomegalovirus exposure and HLA in healthy donors. PCR primers comprised 60 Vbeta and 13 Jbeta primers. Assay used: immunoSEQ multiplex PCR; TCRdb lists only in-frame clones, some missing. The data show about 170,000 clones, around four fifths seen once. The source material was PBMCs. These receptors were obtained from a female donor in good health and CMV-seronegative.

The chain employs TRBV9 and TRBJ2-5, with 10 bases that match TRBD2. With 1 base clipped from V and 1 base from J, the junction kept 4 bases outside the gene matches. CDR1 is SGDLS and CDR2 is YYNGEE in the germline V gene. The CDR3 totals 16 residues. The CDR3 region is CASSVLPSGGQETQYF. CDR3 DNA: TGTGCCAGCAGCGTATTGCCTAGCGGGGGCCAAGAGACCCAGTACTTC.

This chain joins TRBV4-1 and TRBJ2-1; the match to TRBD2 covers 14 bases. The CDR3 extends over 18 amino acids. V lost 4 bases and J lost 2; bases outside the gene matches: 7. Germline V lookup: CDR1 MGHRA, CDR2 YSYEKL. This CDR3 is CASSPLTSGGDAYNEQFF. For the CDR3, the DNA is TGCGCCAGCAGCCCACTGACTAGCGGGGGGGACGCCTACAATGAGCAGTTCTTC.

The chain links TRBV19 to TRBJ2-2; D unresolved. Trimming stripped 3 bases from V and 0 bases from J, with 8 bases between. This CDR3 is built from 15 residues. In germline, CDR1 is LNHDA, CDR2 SQIVND (reference sequence). Written as DNA, the CDR3 is TGTGCCAGTAGTATGTCAAGAGCGAACACCGGGGAGCTGTTTTTT. It codes for CASSMSRANTGELFF.

This clone has only one observation. The CDR3 DNA follows: TGTGCCAGCAGCCCGACAGGGATCGGGACCCGGAGGGCCTACGAGCAGTACTTC. Encoded protein: CASSPTGIGTRRAYEQYF. The gene calls are TRBV7-8 and TRBJ2-7; perhaps TRBD1 as D (7 bases). Trimming stripped 5 bases from V and 2 bases from J, with 25 bases between. This CDR3 has 18 residues. In germline, CDR1 is SGHVS, CDR2 FQNEAQ. The whole variable domain, remainder taken from reference TRBV7-8 and TRBJ2-7, is GAGVSQSPRYKVAKRGQDVALRCDPISGHVSLFWYQQALGQGPEFLTYFQNEAQLDKSGLPSDRFFAERPEGSVSTLKIQRTQQEDSAVYLCASSPTGIGTRRAYEQYFGPGTRLTVT.

The chain couples TRBV9 to TRBJ1-2; weak D call: TRBD1 (6 bases). This CDR3 contains 12 residues. The V end was cut by 0 bases, the J end by 7 bases, with 7 bases between. Looked up from germline, CDR1 is SGDLS and CDR2 is YYNGEE. The CDR3 is CASSVEGGGYTF. CDR3 DNA: TGTGCCAGCAGCGTAGAAGGGGGTGGCTACACCTTC. Filled out from reference TRBV9 and TRBJ1-2, the complete variable domain reads DSGVTQTPKHLITATGQRVTLRCSPRSGDLSVYWYQQSLDQGLQFLIQYYNGEERAKGNILERFSAQQFPDLHSELNLSSLELGDSALYFCASSVEGGGYTFGSGTRLTVV.

Here the CDR3 reads CASSDGPGANTGELFF. The DNA of the CDR3 is TGTGCCAGCAGTGACGGTCCAGGGGCGAACACCGGGGAGCTGTTTTTT. The rearrangement uses TRBV6-4 and TRBJ2-2, with D perhaps matching TRBD1 (6 bases). Germline V gene sequence: CDR1 MRHNA, CDR2 SNTAGT. V lost 2 bases and J 0 bases, leaving 10 bases between the germline ends. This CDR3 comprises 16 residues.

The V call is TRBV15, the J call TRBJ1-2, with TRBD1 matching over 8 bases. J lost 8 bases, V lost 4 bases, and 3 bases had no gene match. The CDR3 runs 12 residues. CDR1 is LNHNV and CDR2 is YYDKDF in the germline V gene (reference sequence). CDR3: CATSIGQGGYTF. CDR3 coding DNA: TGTGCCACCAGCATTGGACAGGGAGGCTACACCTTC.

This clone was recorded only once. The chain employs TRBV5-1 and TRBJ2-5; 7 bases fit TRBD1. The CDR3 totals 13 residues. Germline values: CDR1 SGHRS, CDR2 YFSETQ. The trim removed 5 bases at V and 1 base at J, leaving 2 bases unmatched. CDR3 nucleotide sequence: TGCGCCAGCAGAGGACAGGTCCAAGAGACCCAGTACTTC. Translated: CASRGQVQETQYF.

The chain carries TRBV2 and TRBJ2-3; unclear D gene. Trimming shortened V by 5 bases and J by 0 bases, and 6 bases separated the two germline ends. The CDR3 runs 13 residues. From germline, CDR1 is SNHLY and CDR2 FYNNEI. The CDR3 nucleotides are TGTGCCAGCAGTCTGGAGAGCACAGATACGCAGTATTTT. Its translation: CASSLESTDTQYF. The full variable domain, rest sourced from reference TRBV2 and TRBJ2-3, is EPEVTQTPSHQVTQMGQEVILRCVPISNHLYFYWYRQILGQKVEFLVSFYNNEISEKSEIFDDQFSVERPDGSNFTLKIRSTKLEDSAMYFCASSLESTDTQYFGPGTRLTVL.

V and J are TRBV5-6 and TRBJ2-5; TRBD2 is a possible D gene (6 bases). The CDR3 totals 11 residues. V lost 2 bases and J 7 bases, leaving 6 bases between the germline ends. Germline V lookup: CDR1 SGHDT, CDR2 YYEEEE. The CDR3 DNA reads TGTGCCAGCAGCTTCGGGGGGACCCAGTACTTC. Protein product: CASSFGGTQYF. Variable domain in full (rest from reference TRBV5-6 and TRBJ2-5): DAGVTQSPTHLIKTRGQQVTLRCSPKSGHDTVSWYQQALGQGPQFIFQYYEEEERQRGNFPDRFSGHQFPNYSSELNVNALLLGDSALYLCASSFGGTQYFGPGTRLLVL.

The rearrangement uses TRBV2 and TRBJ2-7; possibly TRBD1 for D (5 bases). CDR3 size: 13 residues. Between the trimmed V and J ends, which lost 6 bases and 6 bases, there was a span of 15 bases. In germline, CDR1 is SNHLY, CDR2 FYNNEI. CDR3 in amino acids: CASSLTAFSEQYF. The CDR3 bases are TGTGCCAGCAGCCTGACAGCGTTCTCCGAGCAGTACTTC. Looking up the rest from reference TRBV2 and TRBJ2-7 gives the full variable domain: EPEVTQTPSHQVTQMGQEVILRCVPISNHLYFYWYRQILGQKVEFLVSFYNNEISEKSEIFDDQFSVERPDGSNFTLKIRSTKLEDSAMYFCASSLTAFSEQYFGPGTRLTVT.

The V gene is TRBV7-9, the J gene TRBJ1-1, with a weak D call TRBD1 (6 bases). The germline gives CDR1 SEHNR, CDR2 FQNEAQ (reference sequence). Trimming shortened V by 11 bases and J by 4 bases, and 14 bases separated the two germline ends. This CDR3 is 12 amino acids long. DNA for the CDR3: TGTGCCCTTGAACAGGGTGGCACTGAAGCTTTCTTT. Translation gives CALEQGGTEAFF.

The chain is built from TRBV7-3 and TRBJ2-3, with 14 bases lining up with TRBD2. Germline-derived CDR1 and CDR2 are SGHTA and FQGTGA. The V gene end was trimmed by 5 bases and the J gene end by 0 bases; junction bases not matched to a gene: 7. This CDR3 spans 18 amino acids. CDR3: CASSPGTSGGGSTDTQYF. In DNA, the CDR3 is TGTGCCAGCAGCCCCGGGACTAGCGGGGGCGGTAGCACAGATACGCAGTATTTT.

J is TRBJ2-3 and V is TRBV5-1, with unresolved D. Between the trimmed V and J ends, which lost 1 base and 14 bases, there was a span of 20 bases. CDR1 is SGHRS and CDR2 is YFSETQ in the germline V gene. The CDR3 sequence is 14 residues long. CDR3 in DNA: TGCGCCAGCAGCTTGTCGCCGGAGACCGGTCTAAGGTATTTT. It yields the protein CASSLSPETGLRYF.

The chain combines TRBV7-3 with TRBJ1-2; 7 bases agree with TRBD1. The ends lost 4 bases at V and 3 bases at J; junction bases unmatched: 11. Germline CDR1 is SGHTA and CDR2 is FQGTGA. The CDR3 covers 16 residues. The CDR3 spells CASSSQGTADDYGYTF. CDR3 bases: TGTGCCAGCAGCTCCCAGGGGACAGCAGATGACTATGGCTACACCTTC.

This chain links TRBV28 with TRBJ1-1; D ambiguous. In germline, CDR1 is MDHEN, CDR2 SYDVKM. Trimming pared 5 bases from V and 1 base from J, leaving 11 bases between. CDR3 length: 14 residues. The CDR3 bases are TGTGCCAGCAGTCAACTTACAGAGAACACTGAAGCTTTCTTT. As protein: CASSQLTENTEAFF.

The chain joins TRBV7-3 to TRBJ2-5; perhaps TRBD2 as D (5 bases). Germline assignment: CDR1 SGHTA and CDR2 FQGTGA. V shed 0 bases and J shed 5 bases, with 10 bases lying between them. The CDR3 has 14 residues. CDR3 in amino acids: CASSLTVDSETQYF. The DNA of the CDR3 is TGTGCCAGCAGCTTAACGGTGGACTCGGAGACCCAGTACTTC.

This clone has a handful of counts. The gene calls are TRBV28 and TRBJ1-3, with 7 bases identical to TRBD1. The CDR3 is 17 amino acids. V was clipped by 5 bases and J by 0 bases; unmatched bases: 10. Germline assignment: CDR1 MDHEN and CDR2 SYDVKM. The CDR3 DNA is TGTGCCAGCAGTATTCGGGACCAGGGGGGCTCTGGAAACACCATATATTTT. It codes for CASSIRDQGGSGNTIYF.

This rearrangement joins TRBV2 to TRBJ1-4; the D gene is possibly TRBD1 (5 bases). In germline, CDR1 is SNHLY, CDR2 FYNNEI. This CDR3 is 13 amino acids long. The V and J ends lost 10 bases and 4 bases respectively, with 13 bases between them. CDR3 loop: CAIIQEINEKLFF. In DNA form, the CDR3 reads TGTGCCATCATACAGGAGATTAATGAAAAACTGTTTTTT. Combining the CDR3 with reference TRBV2 and TRBJ1-4 gives the whole variable domain EPEVTQTPSHQVTQMGQEVILRCVPISNHLYFYWYRQILGQKVEFLVSFYNNEISEKSEIFDDQFSVERPDGSNFTLKIRSTKLEDSAMYFCAIIQEINEKLFFGSGTQLSVL.

The rearrangement uses TRBV28 and TRBJ1-6, with 8 bases fitting TRBD1. This CDR3 spans 14 amino acids. Germline V gene sequence: CDR1 MDHEN, CDR2 SYDVKM. With 6 bases clipped from V and 6 bases from J, the junction kept 4 bases outside the gene matches. CDR3 region: CASSTDRANSPLHF. The CDR3 DNA is TGTGCCAGCAGCACGGACAGGGCTAATTCACCCCTCCACTTT.

This clone has a handful of counts. This chain uses TRBV7-3 with TRBJ2-3; 9 positions agree with TRBD2. After removal of 5 bases from V and 1 base from J, the junction contained 4 bases not matched to a gene. The CDR3 contains 15 residues. Germline values: CDR1 SGHTA, CDR2 FQGTGA. DNA for the CDR3: TGTGCCAGCAGCGACCCTAGCGGGGGCACAGATACGCAGTATTTT. Translated: CASSDPSGGTDTQYF. Full variable domain (rest looked up from reference TRBV7-3 and TRBJ2-3): GAGVSQTPSNKVTEKGKYVELRCDPISGHTALYWYRQSLGQGPEFLIYFQGTGAADDSGLPNDRFFAVRPEGSVSTLKIQRTERGDSAVYLCASSDPSGGTDTQYFGPGTRLTVL.

The V gene is TRBV30, the J gene TRBJ2-1; 8 nucleotides line up with TRBD2. This CDR3 is 16 amino acids long. CDR1 is GTSNPN and CDR2 is SVGIG in the germline V gene (reference sequence). J lost 3 bases, V lost 1 base, and 8 bases had no gene match. CDR3 DNA sequence: TGTGCCTGGAGTGGCCCCGGAGCGGGGGTCTACAATGAGCAGTTCTTC. The encoded protein is CAWSGPGAGVYNEQFF.

V gene TRBV7-2 combines with J gene TRBJ2-2, with D tentatively TRBD1 (6 bases). This CDR3 has 14 residues. Trimming took 2 bases from V and 6 from J, leaving 10 bases between them. CDR1 SGHTA and CDR2 FQGNSA come from the germline V gene. DNA of the CDR3: TGTGCCAGCAGCTTATTCACAGGGTCCGGGGAGCTGTTTTTT. As protein: CASSLFTGSGELFF. The full variable domain, completed using reference TRBV7-2 and TRBJ2-2, is GAGVSQSPSNKVTEKGKDVELRCDPISGHTALYWYRQSLGQGLEFLIYFQGNSAPDKSGLPSDRFSAERTGGSVSTLTIQRTQQEDSAVYLCASSLFTGSGELFFGEGSRLTVL.

This clone was picked up one time. At the DNA level, this CDR3 is encoded by other sequences in the same sample as well. The J gene is TRBJ2-7, the V gene TRBV30; D not resolved. CDR1 and CDR2 (germline): GTSNPN, SVGIG (reference sequence). This CDR3 has 12 amino acids. V dropped 0 bases and J dropped 1 base, with 4 bases sitting between them. The CDR3 is CAWSVESYEQYF. Written as DNA, the CDR3 is TGTGCCTGGAGTGTTGAGTCCTACGAGCAGTACTTC.

V is TRBV7-3 and J is TRBJ2-3; TRBD2 aligns across 13 bases. The CDR3 length is 17 residues. After removal of 5 bases from V and 1 base from J, the junction contained 6 bases not matched to a gene. Germline V gives CDR1 SGHTA, CDR2 FQGTGA. This CDR3 reads CASSQAGLAGGTDTQYF. CDR3 in DNA: TGTGCCAGCAGCCAAGCCGGACTAGCGGGGGGCACAGATACGCAGTATTTT. The variable domain in full, with the rest retrieved from reference TRBV7-3 and TRBJ2-3, is GAGVSQTPSNKVTEKGKYVELRCDPISGHTALYWYRQSLGQGPEFLIYFQGTGAADDSGLPNDRFFAVRPEGSVSTLKIQRTERGDSAVYLCASSQAGLAGGTDTQYFGPGTRLTVL.

With respect to this clone: Compared with germline, one end of the junction differs, possibly owing to a read error. This chain links TRBV7-7 with TRBJ2-1; the match to TRBD2 covers 7 bases. The CDR3 is made up of 16 amino acids. The germline CDR1 and CDR2 sequences are SSHAT and FNYEAQ (reference sequence). CDR3 loop: CASSLSWRGGSNEQFF. CDR3 DNA sequence: TGTGCTAGCAGCTTAAGTTGGCGGGGAGGGAGCAATGAGCAGTTCTTC.

The chain links TRBV9 to TRBJ1-1; D might be TRBD1 (5 bases). Germline assignment: CDR1 SGDLS and CDR2 YYNGEE. CDR3 length: 14 residues. V was shortened by 4 bases and J by 0 bases, with 10 bases between the two germline ends. Here the CDR3 reads CASSLTAMNTEAFF. Written as DNA, the CDR3 is TGTGCCAGCAGCCTGACAGCAATGAACACTGAAGCTTTCTTT.

The chain employs TRBV7-9 and TRBJ1-5; unclear D gene. The CDR3 consists of 16 residues. Trimming removed 0 bases at V and 7 bases at J, with 16 bases between. Germline V gene lookup returns CDR1 SEHNR and CDR2 FQNEAQ (reference sequence). The CDR3 reads CASSLAGQEVRQPQHF. The CDR3 DNA reads as TGTGCCAGCAGCTTAGCGGGTCAGGAGGTTCGCCAGCCCCAGCATTTT.

This sequence joins TRBV29-1 and TRBJ2-1; 10 nucleotides agree with TRBD2. This CDR3 has 16 amino acids. The V and J ends lost 4 bases and 4 bases, in that order; junction bases with no gene match: 10. Germline V gene sequence: CDR1 SQVTM, CDR2 ANQGSEA. The chain's CDR3 is CSVVETSGWEYNEQFF. The CDR3 DNA follows: TGCAGCGTTGTAGAGACTAGCGGGTGGGAATACAATGAGCAGTTCTTC.

The chain carries TRBV6-4 and TRBJ1-5; D possibly corresponds to TRBD1 (6 bases). Deletions cut 0 bases from V and 4 bases from J, with 10 bases between. The length of the CDR3 is 15 residues. Germline CDR1 and CDR2: MRHNA and SNTAGT. The CDR3, as DNA: TGTGCCAGCAGTGACTCCGCAGGGGCAAATCAGCCCCAGCATTTT. Its translation: CASSDSAGANQPQHF.

There are a few counts of this clone. The CDR3: CASSLGESSYEQYF. The CDR3 region has the DNA TGCGCCAGCAGCTTGGGAGAGAGCTCCTACGAGCAGTACTTC. The V call is TRBV5-1, the J call TRBJ2-7; no definite D call. Germline V CDR1 and CDR2: SGHRS, YFSETQ. Trimming shortened V by 0 bases and J by 0 bases, and 7 bases separated the two germline ends. This CDR3 has 14 amino acids. The full variable domain, with the rest looked up from reference TRBV5-1 and TRBJ2-7, is KAGVTQTPRYLIKTRGQQVTLSCSPISGHRSVSWYQQTPGQGLQFLFEYFSETQRNKGNFPGRFSGRQFSNSRSEMNVSTLELGDSALYLCASSLGESSYEQYFGPGTRLTVT.

This clone was seen a single time. The chain links TRBV5-1 to TRBJ2-3; 8 nucleotides align to TRBD2. Per the germline V gene, CDR1 is SGHRS and CDR2 is YFSETQ. This CDR3 contains 15 residues. J gave up 0 bases and V 2 bases, and 2 bases lay outside the gene matches. Here the CDR3 reads CASSFVAGSTDTQYF. The CDR3 nucleotides are TGCGCCAGCAGCTTCGTAGCGGGGAGCACAGATACGCAGTATTTT.